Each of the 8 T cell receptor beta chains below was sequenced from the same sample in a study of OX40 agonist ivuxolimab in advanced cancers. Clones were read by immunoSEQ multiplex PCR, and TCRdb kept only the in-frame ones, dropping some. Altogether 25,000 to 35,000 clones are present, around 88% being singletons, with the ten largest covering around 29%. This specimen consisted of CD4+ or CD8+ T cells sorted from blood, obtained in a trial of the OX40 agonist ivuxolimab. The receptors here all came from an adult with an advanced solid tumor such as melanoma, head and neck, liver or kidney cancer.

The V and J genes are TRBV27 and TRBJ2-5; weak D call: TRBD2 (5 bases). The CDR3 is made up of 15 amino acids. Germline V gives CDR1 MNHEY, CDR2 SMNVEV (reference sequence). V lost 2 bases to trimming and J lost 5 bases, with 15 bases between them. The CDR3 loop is CASSLQASSIETQYF. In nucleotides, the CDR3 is TGTGCCAGCAGTTTACAGGCTAGCAGTATCGAGACCCAGTACTTC.

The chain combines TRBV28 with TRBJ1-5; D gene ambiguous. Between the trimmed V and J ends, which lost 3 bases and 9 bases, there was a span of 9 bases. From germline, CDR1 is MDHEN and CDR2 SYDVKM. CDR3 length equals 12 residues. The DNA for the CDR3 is TGTGCCAGCAGTTTTGGGGTTCCGCCCCAGCATTTT. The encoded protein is CASSFGVPPQHF.

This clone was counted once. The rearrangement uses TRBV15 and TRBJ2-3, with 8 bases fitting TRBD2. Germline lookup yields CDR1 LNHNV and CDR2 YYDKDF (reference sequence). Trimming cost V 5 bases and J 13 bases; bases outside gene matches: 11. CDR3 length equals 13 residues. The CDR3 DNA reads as TGTGCCACCAGCGACCTTAGCGGGGATGAGGAGTATTTT. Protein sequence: CATSDLSGDEEYF.

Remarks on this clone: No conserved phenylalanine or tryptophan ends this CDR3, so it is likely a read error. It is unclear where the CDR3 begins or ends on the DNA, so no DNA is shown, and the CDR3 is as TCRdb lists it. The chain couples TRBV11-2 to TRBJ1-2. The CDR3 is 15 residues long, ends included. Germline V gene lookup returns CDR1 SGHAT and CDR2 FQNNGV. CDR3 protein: CASSIRRDPSSVKGL.

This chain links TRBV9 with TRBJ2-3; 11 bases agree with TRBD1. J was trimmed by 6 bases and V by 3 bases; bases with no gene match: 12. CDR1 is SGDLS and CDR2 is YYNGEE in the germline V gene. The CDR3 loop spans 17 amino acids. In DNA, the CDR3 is TGTGCCAGCAGCGGAAGAACCGGGACAGGGGGACCCGATACGCAGTATTTT. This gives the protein CASSGRTGTGGPDTQYF.

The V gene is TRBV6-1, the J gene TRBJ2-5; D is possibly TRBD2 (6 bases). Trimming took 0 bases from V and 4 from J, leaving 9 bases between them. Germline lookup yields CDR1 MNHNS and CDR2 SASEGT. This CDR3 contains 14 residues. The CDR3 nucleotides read TGTGCCAGCAGTGAAGCCCCGGGAGTAGAGACCCAGTACTTC. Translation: CASSEAPGVETQYF.

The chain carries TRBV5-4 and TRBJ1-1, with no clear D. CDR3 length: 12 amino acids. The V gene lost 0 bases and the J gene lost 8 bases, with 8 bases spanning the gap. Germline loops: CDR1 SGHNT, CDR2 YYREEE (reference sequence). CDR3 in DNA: TGTGCCAGCAGCTTGGGTTCCGGGGAAGCTTTCTTT. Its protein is CASSLGSGEAFF.

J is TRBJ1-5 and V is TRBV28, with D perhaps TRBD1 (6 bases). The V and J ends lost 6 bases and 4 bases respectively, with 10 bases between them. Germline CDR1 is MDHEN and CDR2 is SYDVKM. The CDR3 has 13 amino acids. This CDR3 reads CASRGGGNQPQHF. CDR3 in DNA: TGTGCCAGCAGAGGGGGGGGGAATCAGCCCCAGCATTTT.